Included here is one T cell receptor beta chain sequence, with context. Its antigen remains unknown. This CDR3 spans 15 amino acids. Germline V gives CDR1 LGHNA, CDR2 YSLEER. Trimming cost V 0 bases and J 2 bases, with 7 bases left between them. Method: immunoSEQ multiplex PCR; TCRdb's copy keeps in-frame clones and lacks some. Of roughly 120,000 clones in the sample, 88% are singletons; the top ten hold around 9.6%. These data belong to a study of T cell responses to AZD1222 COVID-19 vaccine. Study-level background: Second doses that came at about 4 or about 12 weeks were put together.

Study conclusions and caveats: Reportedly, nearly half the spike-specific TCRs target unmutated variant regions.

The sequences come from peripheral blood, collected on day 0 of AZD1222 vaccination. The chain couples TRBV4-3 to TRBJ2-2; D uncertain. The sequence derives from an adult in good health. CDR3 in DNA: TGCGCCAGCAGCCAAGACGTAGGAAACACCGGGGAGCTGTTTTTT. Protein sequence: CASSQDVGNTGELFF.